The 21 T cell receptor beta chains given below trace back to one sample, sequenced in a study of blood T cell repertoires in COVID-19. Sequencing used immunoSEQ multiplex PCR; TCRdb keeps in-frame clones, though not all of them. The table shows tens of thousands of clones, with 75% to 85% occurring only once. The material sequenced was peripheral blood. The receptor set was obtained from a human donor in a cohort sampled during active COVID-19.

The V gene is TRBV28, the J gene TRBJ1-5; unclear D gene. Germline V gene data show CDR1 as MDHEN and CDR2 as SYDVKM. V gave up 6 bases and J gave up 0 bases, with 9 bases separating them. The CDR3 is 14 amino acids. The CDR3 loop reads CASSPGGSNQPQHF. CDR3 coding DNA: TGTGCCAGCAGCCCGGGAGGTAGCAATCAGCCCCAGCATTTT.

The genes are TRBV5-1 and TRBJ1-1; 11 bases fit TRBD1. CDR1 is SGHRS and CDR2 is YFSETQ in the germline V gene. The CDR3 runs to 14 residues. Losses at the gene ends were 2 bases for V and 7 bases for J; bases not matched to a gene: 4. CDR3 nucleotide sequence: TGCGCCAGCAGCTTCGGACAGGGGGCTAATGAAGCTTTCTTT. Its translation: CASSFGQGANEAFF.

The chain has TRBV12-3 or TRBV12-4 and TRBJ1-1, with a tentative D call TRBD1 (6 bases). V lost 5 bases to trimming and J lost 5 bases, with 12 bases between them. The CDR3 loop spans 13 amino acids. The CDR3 sequence is CASSLTGRTEAFF. The CDR3 DNA is TGTGCCAGCAGTCTCACAGGGCGAACTGAAGCTTTCTTT.

This chain connects TRBV4-2 to TRBJ2-2; a weak D match, TRBD2 (6 bases). Trimming removed 1 base at V and 3 bases at J, with 6 bases between. The CDR3 consists of 14 residues. The V gene's germline CDR1 is LGHNA and CDR2 YNFKEQ. CDR3 sequence reads: CASSQAGDTGELFF. The CDR3 DNA reads as TGTGCCAGCAGCCAAGCGGGGGACACCGGGGAGCTGTTTTTT.

V usage is TRBV28 and J usage is TRBJ2-7, with 12 bases that match TRBD2. Losses at the gene ends were 9 bases for V and 3 bases for J; bases not matched to a gene: 6. Germline V gene sequence: CDR1 MDHEN, CDR2 SYDVKM. The CDR3 loop spans 14 amino acids. CDR3 in amino acids: CASSGLAGLYEQYF. Written as DNA, the CDR3 is TGTGCCAGTTCGGGACTAGCGGGCCTCTACGAGCAGTACTTC.

The CDR3 region has the DNA TGTGCCAGTAGAGGGACAGGGAACACTGAAGCTTTCTTT. This encodes CASRGTGNTEAFF. The chain employs TRBV19 and TRBJ1-1, with 8 bases fitting TRBD1. After removal of 6 bases from V and 1 base from J, the junction contained 1 base not matched to a gene. The germline V gene has CDR1 LNHDA and CDR2 SQIVND (reference sequence). This CDR3 region has 13 residues.

In its sample, this clone was seen a few times. The CDR3 sequence is CASIPRAGGRGGTEAFF. The CDR3 DNA is TGTGCCAGCATCCCGCGGGCAGGGGGCAGAGGTGGCACTGAAGCTTTCTTT. J is TRBJ1-1 and V is TRBV5-4; TRBD1 aligns across 8 bases. V gave up 6 bases and J gave up 4 bases; unmatched junction bases: 17. From germline, CDR1 is SGHNT and CDR2 YYREEE (reference sequence). The CDR3 contains 17 residues.

The gene calls are TRBV19 and TRBJ1-2; D not certain. The ends were cut back, 3 bases at V and 0 bases at J, with 8 bases in the middle. CDR1 is LNHDA and CDR2 is SQIVND in the germline V gene (reference sequence). This CDR3 contains 14 residues. This CDR3 reads CASSISSANYGYTF. CDR3 nucleotide sequence: TGTGCCAGTAGTATCTCATCAGCTAACTATGGCTACACCTTC.

With regard to this clone: As the CDR3 is not closed by the conserved phenylalanine or tryptophan, this likely results from a read error. The DNA is omitted, as the CDR3 cannot be located on it reliably, and the CDR3 follows TCRdb's listing. The chain is built from TRBV9 and TRBJ2-6; the table's D call of TRBD1 was not tested on the DNA. The germline gives CDR1 SGDLS, CDR2 YYNGEE. Including both end residues, the CDR3 is 11 amino acids long. CDR3 protein: CASSPGTGTNR.

The chain carries TRBV5-1 and TRBJ2-7, with 12 nucleotides matching TRBD2. From germline, CDR1 is SGHRS and CDR2 YFSETQ. Trimming cost V 4 bases and J 1 base; bases outside gene matches: 6. The CDR3 extends over 16 amino acids. The CDR3 DNA follows: TGCGCCAGCAGCCCCCTGACTAGCGGGGGTTCCTACGAGCAGTACTTC. It encodes CASSPLTSGGSYEQYF. The full variable domain, its missing parts supplied by reference TRBV5-1 and TRBJ2-7, is KAGVTQTPRYLIKTRGQQVTLSCSPISGHRSVSWYQQTPGQGLQFLFEYFSETQRNKGNFPGRFSGRQFSNSRSEMNVSTLELGDSALYLCASSPLTSGGSYEQYFGPGTRLTVT.

The J gene is TRBJ1-1, the V gene TRBV6-2 or TRBV6-3; maybe TRBD1 (6 bases). This CDR3 is built from 15 residues. The V and J ends lost 4 bases and 2 bases respectively, with 14 bases between them. Germline V lookup: CDR1 MNHEY, CDR2 SVGEGT. In nucleotides, the CDR3 is TGTGCCAGCAGTTCGTTCGTAGGGGGAAACACTGAAGCTTTCTTT. Encoded protein: CASSSFVGGNTEAFF.

V is TRBV7-9 and J is TRBJ1-4; TRBD1 is a possible D gene (5 bases). V was trimmed by 1 base and J by 8 bases, leaving 5 bases between them. Germline V gene lookup returns CDR1 SEHNR and CDR2 FQNEAQ (reference sequence). The CDR3 totals 12 residues. The CDR3 DNA is TGTGCCAGCAGCTTAGAGGGGGAAAAACTGTTTTTT. Its protein product is CASSLEGEKLFF.

The chain is built from TRBV29-1 and TRBJ2-4; TRBD2 matches 11 bases. The CDR3 spans 13 residues. J was trimmed by 7 bases and V by 5 bases; bases with no gene match: 4. Per germline, CDR1 SQVTM and CDR2 ANQGSEA. DNA of the CDR3: TGCAGCGTTTCGACTAGCGGGATGAACATTCAGTACTTC. The encoded protein is CSVSTSGMNIQYF.

This clone has just one count. The V and J genes are TRBV7-2 and TRBJ2-7; D might be TRBD2 (6 bases). V gave up 2 bases and J gave up 4 bases, with 15 bases separating them. CDR3 size: 15 residues. Germline CDR1 SGHTA, CDR2 FQGNSA. This CDR3 is CASSLWAGSRYEQYF. In DNA form, the CDR3 reads TGTGCCAGCAGCTTATGGGCGGGGAGCAGGTACGAGCAGTACTTC.

This chain joins TRBV7-2 and TRBJ2-3, with 8 positions matching TRBD1. J gave up 1 base and V 2 bases, and 5 bases lay outside the gene matches. Looked up from germline, CDR1 is SGHTA and CDR2 is FQGNSA. This CDR3 comprises 16 residues. CDR3 DNA sequence: TGTGCCAGCAGCTTACGACAGGGGATGGGCACAGATACGCAGTATTTT. Amino acid sequence: CASSLRQGMGTDTQYF.

The chain combines TRBV28 with TRBJ1-1; tentatively, D is TRBD1 (5 bases). The CDR3 length is 13 residues. Germline V gene data show CDR1 as MDHEN and CDR2 as SYDVKM. V lost 6 bases, J lost 6 bases, and 14 bases lay in between. Here the CDR3 reads CASSSNRYAEAFF. The CDR3 nucleotides are TGTGCCAGCAGCTCTAACAGGTACGCTGAAGCTTTCTTT.

This clone was found a few times. This rearrangement joins TRBV6-2 or TRBV6-3 to TRBJ1-1; 7 bases are a match to TRBD1. Trimming cost V 4 bases and J 0 bases; bases outside gene matches: 8. The CDR3 runs to 16 residues. The germline gives CDR1 MNHEY, CDR2 SVGEGT. The CDR3 is CASSSTGVRMNTEAFF. Here the CDR3 DNA reads TGTGCCAGCAGTTCTACAGGGGTAAGGATGAACACTGAAGCTTTCTTT.

The chain combines TRBV5-1 with TRBJ2-5; D is ambiguous. The germline gives CDR1 SGHRS, CDR2 YFSETQ. V was pared by 0 bases and J by 5 bases, with 8 bases between. This CDR3 has 13 residues. CDR3 loop: CASSLVTRETQYF. The CDR3 DNA reads TGCGCCAGCAGCTTGGTCACTCGGGAGACCCAGTACTTC. The entire variable domain, with the rest obtained from reference TRBV5-1 and TRBJ2-5, is as follows: KAGVTQTPRYLIKTRGQQVTLSCSPISGHRSVSWYQQTPGQGLQFLFEYFSETQRNKGNFPGRFSGRQFSNSRSEMNVSTLELGDSALYLCASSLVTRETQYFGPGTRLLVL.

The chain is built from TRBV5-4 and TRBJ2-1, with TRBD2 matching over 7 bases. Per the germline V gene, CDR1 is SGHNT and CDR2 is YYREEE (reference sequence). The CDR3 has 15 residues. V shed 3 bases, J shed 1 base, and the junction held 4 bases outside the gene matches. CDR3 region: CASSSTAGSYNEQFF. CDR3 DNA sequence: TGTGCCAGCAGCTCCACAGCGGGATCCTACAATGAGCAGTTCTTC. Supplemented by reference TRBV5-4 and TRBJ2-1, the full variable domain reads ETGVTQSPTHLIKTRGQQVTLRCSSQSGHNTVSWYQQALGQGPQFIFQYYREEENGRGNFPPRFSGLQFPNYSSELNVNALELDDSALYLCASSSTAGSYNEQFFGPGTRLTVL.

The CDR3 sequence: CASSIDGSTDTQYF. Written as DNA, the CDR3 is TGTGCCAGTAGTATAGACGGGAGCACAGATACGCAGTATTTT. This rearrangement joins TRBV19 to TRBJ2-3; D uncertain. Trimming left V 0 bases short and J 0 bases short, with 4 bases between. CDR1 and CDR2 from the germline V gene are LNHDA and SQIVND (reference sequence). This CDR3 is 14 amino acids long.

In its sample, this clone was seen once. This chain uses TRBV6-4 with TRBJ1-2, with 10 bases identical to TRBD1. Trimming at V came to 6 bases and at J to 8 bases, leaving 9 bases not matched to a gene. The germline gives CDR1 MRHNA, CDR2 SNTAGT. The CDR3 is made up of 14 amino acids. CDR3 DNA: TGTGCCAGCAGAGTTGGACAGGGGGGCGGGGGCTACACCTTC. Amino acid sequence: CASRVGQGGGGYTF.